This TCR beta chain was sequenced in a study of T cells in narcolepsy. This CDR3 has 12 residues. The germline gives CDR1 SNHLY, CDR2 FYNNEI. The V gene lost 4 bases and the J gene lost 4 bases, with 6 bases spanning the gap. Libraries were prepared by immunoSEQ multiplex PCR; TCRdb keeps only in-frame clonotypes and omits some of them. The sample carries approximately 25,000 clones, about 83% recorded once. This TCR was recovered from a human donor with narcolepsy. This sequence joins TRBV2 and TRBJ2-3; D gene ambiguous. Sample: CD45RA- memory CD4+ T cells from PBMCs. CDR3 DNA sequence: TGTGCCAGCAGTGCTGATGCAGATACGCAGTATTTT. Encoded protein: CASSADADTQYF.